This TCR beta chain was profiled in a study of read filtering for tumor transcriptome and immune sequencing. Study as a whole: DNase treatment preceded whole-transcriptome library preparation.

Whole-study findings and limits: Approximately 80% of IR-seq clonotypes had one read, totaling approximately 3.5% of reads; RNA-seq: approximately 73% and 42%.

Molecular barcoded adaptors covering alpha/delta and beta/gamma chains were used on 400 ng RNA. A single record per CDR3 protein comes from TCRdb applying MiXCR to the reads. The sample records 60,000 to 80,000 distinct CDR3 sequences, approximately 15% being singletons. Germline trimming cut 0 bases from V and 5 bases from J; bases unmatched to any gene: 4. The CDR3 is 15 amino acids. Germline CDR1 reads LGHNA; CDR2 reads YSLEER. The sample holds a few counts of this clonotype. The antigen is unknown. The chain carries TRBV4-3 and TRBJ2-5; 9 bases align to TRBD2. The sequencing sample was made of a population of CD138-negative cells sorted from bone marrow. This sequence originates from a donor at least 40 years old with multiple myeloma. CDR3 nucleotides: TGCGCCAGCAGCCAAGAAGGCGGGAGGGGGGAGACCCAGTACTTC. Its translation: CASSQEGGRGETQYF.